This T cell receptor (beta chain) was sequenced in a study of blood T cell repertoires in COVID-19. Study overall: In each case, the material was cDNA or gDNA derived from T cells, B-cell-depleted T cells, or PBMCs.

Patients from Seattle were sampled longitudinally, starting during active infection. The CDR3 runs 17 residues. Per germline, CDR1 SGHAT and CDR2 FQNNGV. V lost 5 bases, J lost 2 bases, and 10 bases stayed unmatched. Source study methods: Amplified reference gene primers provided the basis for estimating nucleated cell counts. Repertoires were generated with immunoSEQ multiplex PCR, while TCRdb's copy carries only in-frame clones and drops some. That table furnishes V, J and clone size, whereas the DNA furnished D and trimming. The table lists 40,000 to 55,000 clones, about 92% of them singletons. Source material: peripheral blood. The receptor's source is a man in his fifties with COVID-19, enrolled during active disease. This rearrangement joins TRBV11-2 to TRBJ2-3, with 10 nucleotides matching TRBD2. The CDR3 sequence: CASSISFGLADTDTQYF. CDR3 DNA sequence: TGTGCCAGCAGCATAAGCTTCGGACTAGCGGACACAGATACGCAGTATTTT.